A single sample gave rise to the 18 T cell receptor beta chains below, sequenced in a study of early stage breast cancer tumors (dated by TCRdb to about 2017). The library was generated by the immunoSEQ multiplex PCR assay. TCRdb carries this immuneACCESS record with in-frame sequences only. Its versions omit some clonotypes, under half of them owing to an unresolved V gene in the studies checked, with the rest unexplained. Across this sample there are over 15,000 clones, with 65% to 85% seen only once. The ten largest clonotypes hold about 1.8% of the sample. The source material was blood. The receptors originated from a person between 65 and 79 years old with breast cancer.

The chain joins TRBV5-1 to TRBJ2-3; possibly TRBD2 for D (5 bases). The CDR3 loop spans 15 amino acids. CDR1 and CDR2 (germline): SGHRS, YFSETQ. Trimming took off 7 bases at V and 5 bases at J, with 20 bases between the two ends. This CDR3 reads CASARTGNHGDTQYF. The CDR3 coding sequence is TGCGCCAGCGCTCGCACCGGGAACCACGGAGATACGCAGTATTTT.

The chain uses TRBV18 and TRBJ2-2, with 8 bases aligning to TRBD1. V shed 2 bases, J shed 5 bases, and the junction held 10 bases outside the gene matches. The CDR3 is made up of 17 amino acids. Germline CDR1 is KGHSH and CDR2 is LQKENI. This chain's CDR3 is CASSPVQGALQTGELFF. DNA for the CDR3: TGTGCCAGCTCACCAGTCCAGGGGGCATTGCAGACCGGGGAGCTGTTTTTT.

This chain links TRBV6-6 with TRBJ1-2; possible D gene TRBD1, 6 bases. The V end lost 8 bases, the J end lost 4 bases, and 8 bases lay between the germline ends. In germline, CDR1 is MNHNY, CDR2 SVGAGI (reference sequence). There are 11 residues in the CDR3. The CDR3 reads CASQGGYGYTF. DNA of the CDR3: TGTGCCAGCCAAGGGGGCTATGGCTACACCTTC.

The chain carries TRBV2 and TRBJ1-5; 8 bases match TRBD1. Per germline, CDR1 SNHLY and CDR2 FYNNEI. With V trimmed by 6 bases and J by 6 bases, 7 bases remained unmatched. CDR3 size: 14 residues. CDR3 sequence (DNA): TGTGCCAGCAGAAGGCAGGGGGCAGGTCAGCCCCAGCATTTT. Amino acid sequence: CASRRQGAGQPQHF.

The chain recombines TRBV19 with TRBJ2-7; possibly TRBD1 for D (6 bases). Germline CDR1 LNHDA, CDR2 SQIVND (reference sequence). V was clipped by 1 base and J by 0 bases, with 13 bases between them. This CDR3 has 16 amino acids. CDR3 loop: CASSIVGQQSSYEQYF. The CDR3 DNA follows: TGTGCCAGTAGTATAGTAGGACAGCAAAGCTCCTACGAGCAGTACTTC.

The chain recombines TRBV5-1 with TRBJ2-5; TRBD2 might be the D (6 bases). Judging by the DNA end, TRBJ2-7 fits better; the J call may be wrong. The germline CDR1 and CDR2 sequences are SGHRS and YFSETQ. CDR3 length: 13 amino acids. The CDR3 nucleotides read TGCGCCAGCAGCGGGGGGATCCTCTACGAGCAGTACTTC. Translation: CASSGGILYEQYF.

CDR3 sequence (DNA): TGTGCCAGTAGTATAGGTTATGGCAATCAGCCCCAGCATTTT. It encodes CASSIGYGNQPQHF. This chain links TRBV19 with TRBJ1-5, with D unresolved. CDR3 length equals 14 residues. Trimming removed 1 base from V and 2 bases from J, with 6 bases in between. Looked up from germline, CDR1 is LNHDA and CDR2 is SQIVND (reference sequence).

The chain is built from TRBV2 and TRBJ1-5; no definite D call. The germline V and J ends were trimmed by 4 bases and 1 base, with 17 bases remaining between them. The germline CDR1 and CDR2 sequences are SNHLY and FYNNEI. This CDR3 has 17 amino acids. The CDR3 protein is CASSVQSGGMSNQPQHF. CDR3 in DNA: TGTGCCAGCAGTGTACAATCGGGAGGGATGAGCAATCAGCCCCAGCATTTT.

CDR3 loop: CASSFSTGTGGYEQYF. In DNA, the CDR3 is TGTGCCAGCAGTTTTTCAACCGGGACAGGGGGCTACGAGCAGTACTTC. This rearrangement joins TRBV7-9 to TRBJ2-7; 11 positions match TRBD1. The J segment lost 3 bases and the V segment lost 6 bases, leaving 10 bases of the junction unmatched. CDR1 is SEHNR and CDR2 is FQNEAQ in the germline V gene (reference sequence). The CDR3 totals 16 residues.

This chain links TRBV6-5 with TRBJ1-6; D gene uncertain. The V end lost 2 bases, the J end lost 2 bases, and 7 bases lay between the germline ends. In germline, CDR1 is MNHEY, CDR2 SVGAGI. The CDR3 extends over 15 amino acids. This CDR3 reads CASSYTGAYNSPLHF. CDR3 DNA: TGTGCCAGCAGTTACACGGGTGCCTATAATTCACCCCTCCACTTT.

This clone was observed a handful of times. The rearrangement joins TRBV5-1 to TRBJ1-1; a possible D gene is TRBD1 (5 bases). V was shortened by 4 bases and J by 5 bases, with 15 bases between the two germline ends. CDR1 and CDR2 (germline): SGHRS, YFSETQ. This CDR3 contains 14 residues. CDR3 in DNA: TGCGCCAGCAGCCTCGGCAGGGCCCGAACTGAAGCTTTCTTT. This codes for CASSLGRARTEAFF.

The genes are TRBV28 and TRBJ1-6, with D possibly being TRBD1 (5 bases). The V gene's germline CDR1 is MDHEN and CDR2 SYDVKM. Between the trimmed V and J ends, which lost 6 bases and 6 bases, there was a span of 15 bases. CDR3 length: 15 residues. CDR3 DNA sequence: TGTGCCAGCAGCCCCGGGGGGGTTTCTAATTCACCCCTCCACTTT. This codes for CASSPGGVSNSPLHF.

This clone came up once. The rearrangement links TRBV9 to TRBJ1-3; D call uncertain. There are 13 residues in the CDR3. Germline assignment: CDR1 SGDLS and CDR2 YYNGEE. V shed 0 bases and J shed 4 bases, with 5 bases lying between them. In nucleotides, the CDR3 is TGTGCCAGCAGCGTAGGTCCAGGAAACACCATATATTTT. This translates into CASSVGPGNTIYF. Together with reference TRBV9 and TRBJ1-3, the CDR3 gives the full variable domain: DSGVTQTPKHLITATGQRVTLRCSPRSGDLSVYWYQQSLDQGLQFLIQYYNGEERAKGNILERFSAQQFPDLHSELNLSSLELGDSALYFCASSVGPGNTIYFGEGSWLTVV.

CDR3 sequence reads: CASSLTPRATEAFF. DNA of the CDR3: TGTGCCAGCAGCTTAACCCCCCGTGCGACTGAAGCTTTCTTT. The chain employs TRBV7-3 and TRBJ1-1; D remains ambiguous. The germline CDR1 and CDR2 sequences are SGHTA and FQGTGA. Trimming cost V 0 bases and J 5 bases, with 10 bases left between them. This CDR3 region has 14 residues.

J is TRBJ1-2 and V is TRBV2; D not resolved. This CDR3 has 14 amino acids. V lost 3 bases, J lost 4 bases, and 12 bases lay in between. CDR1 SNHLY and CDR2 FYNNEI come from the germline V gene. The CDR3: CASSERGFGYGYTF. CDR3 nucleotide sequence: TGTGCCAGCAGTGAGCGAGGGTTCGGCTATGGCTACACCTTC. The full variable domain, rest sourced from reference TRBV2 and TRBJ1-2, is EPEVTQTPSHQVTQMGQEVILRCVPISNHLYFYWYRQILGQKVEFLVSFYNNEISEKSEIFDDQFSVERPDGSNFTLKIRSTKLEDSAMYFCASSERGFGYGYTFGSGTRLTVV.

This chain links TRBV19 with TRBJ2-5; 9 nucleotides agree with TRBD1. Germline assignment: CDR1 LNHDA and CDR2 SQIVND (reference sequence). The CDR3 sequence is 14 residues long. J gave up 9 bases and V 1 base, and 6 bases lay outside the gene matches. CDR3 protein: CASSIAPRQGAQYF. The CDR3 DNA sequence: TGTGCCAGTAGTATAGCCCCCCGACAGGGGGCCCAGTACTTC.

This clone was observed a single time. The chain has TRBV9 and TRBJ2-3; 7 bases are shared with TRBD1. Germline V gene data show CDR1 as SGDLS and CDR2 as YYNGEE. V was clipped by 0 bases and J by 1 base; unmatched bases: 5. The CDR3 extends over 16 amino acids. CDR3 in DNA: TGTGCCAGCAGCGTAGAAGTAACAGGGGGCACAGATACGCAGTATTTT. Protein product: CASSVEVTGGTDTQYF.

This chain links TRBV10-3 with TRBJ2-1; D possibly corresponds to TRBD1 (5 bases). V gave up 6 bases and J gave up 1 base, with 10 bases separating them. This CDR3 has 14 amino acids. Germline V gene sequence: CDR1 ENHRY, CDR2 SYGVKD. The chain's CDR3 is CAISNQGSYNEQFF. As DNA, the CDR3 is TGTGCCATCAGCAATCAGGGATCCTACAATGAGCAGTTCTTC.